A single sample gave rise to the 22 T cell receptor beta chains below, sequenced in a study of blood T cell repertoires in COVID-19 (dated by TCRdb to about 2020). The library was obtained by the immunoSEQ multiplex PCR assay. In its TCRdb copy, this immuneACCESS table keeps in-frame sequences only and misses some clones. Where compared with another copy, unresolved V genes explain less than half of these, and the others have no known cause. The sample table holds about 240,000 clones, of which roughly 80% were seen once. The top ten clones comprise around 9.6% of the sample. The source material was peripheral blood. These receptors all stem from a woman at least 80 years old with acute or convalescent COVID-19.

The chain employs TRBV6-5 and TRBJ2-7; D perhaps matches TRBD2 (6 bases). Deletions cut 7 bases from V and 0 bases from J, with 13 bases between. CDR3 length: 14 amino acids. Germline V lookup: CDR1 MNHEY, CDR2 SVGAGI. This CDR3 reads CASIGGGASYEQYF. The CDR3 region has the DNA TGTGCCAGCATCGGTGGAGGGGCCTCCTACGAGCAGTACTTC.

The chain is built from TRBV2 and TRBJ1-6, with TRBD1 matching 7 bases. CDR3 size: 16 residues. J gave up 0 bases and V 7 bases, and 6 bases lay outside the gene matches. CDR1 is SNHLY and CDR2 is FYNNEI in the germline V gene. This chain's CDR3 is CASMGQMSSYNSPLHF. In DNA form, the CDR3 reads TGTGCCAGCATGGGACAGATGAGCTCCTATAATTCACCCCTCCACTTT.

The chain links TRBV27 to TRBJ1-4; 7 positions match TRBD1. The junction had 9 bases not matched to a gene; V was cut back by 6 bases and J by 8 bases. Germline CDR1 MNHEY, CDR2 SMNVEV (reference sequence). There are 14 residues in the CDR3. Written as DNA, the CDR3 is TGTGCCAGCAGCCACAACGACAGGGCAGAAAAACTGTTTTTT. Its translation: CASSHNDRAEKLFF.

The chain uses TRBV29-1 and TRBJ2-5; 7 nucleotides line up with TRBD1. V gave up 4 bases and J gave up 1 base; unmatched junction bases: 6. The CDR3 has 14 residues. The V gene's germline CDR1 is SQVTM and CDR2 ANQGSEA. CDR3 region: CSVGFGQAQETQYF. CDR3 nucleotides: TGCAGCGTTGGGTTTGGACAGGCCCAAGAGACCCAGTACTTC.

Notes on this clone: Other nucleotide sequences in the sample specify the same CDR3. The chain joins TRBV5-5 to TRBJ1-5; D is unclear. The CDR3 is 13 amino acids. Trimming removed 1 base at V and 5 bases at J, with 7 bases between. The germline CDR1 and CDR2 sequences are SGHKS and YYEKEE (reference sequence). CDR3 nucleotide sequence: TGTGCCAGCAGCTTGTACGGAGATCAGCCCCAGCATTTT. It codes for CASSLYGDQPQHF.

The chain recombines TRBV5-5 with TRBJ1-1, with 9 bases aligning to TRBD1. J lost 3 bases, V lost 2 bases, and 5 bases had no gene match. CDR3 length equals 15 residues. CDR1 and CDR2 (germline): SGHKS, YYEKEE (reference sequence). The DNA for the CDR3 is TGTGCCAGCAGCTTTTACCGGACAGGGGACACTGAAGCTTTCTTT. It is translated as CASSFYRTGDTEAFF.

The V gene is TRBV5-5, the J gene TRBJ1-5; no reliable D call. V dropped 0 bases and J dropped 4 bases, with 11 bases sitting between them. This CDR3 contains 15 residues. CDR1 and CDR2 from the germline V gene are SGHKS and YYEKEE (reference sequence). The CDR3 DNA is TGTGCCAGCAGCTTGGAGGTTCAGCGGAATCAGCCCCAGCATTTT. Translated: CASSLEVQRNQPQHF.

The chain recombines TRBV6-5 with TRBJ1-1; D remains ambiguous. Trimming removed 6 bases at V and 3 bases at J, with 11 bases between. The CDR3 runs 13 residues. Germline V gene sequence: CDR1 MNHEY, CDR2 SVGAGI. CDR3 bases: TGTGCCAGCAGAAGAGGGAGTTACACTGAAGCTTTCTTT. It encodes CASRRGSYTEAFF.

This clone was picked up a small number of times. The rearrangement joins TRBV28 to TRBJ1-5; a weak D match, TRBD1 (5 bases). In germline, CDR1 is MDHEN, CDR2 SYDVKM. V was shortened by 5 bases and J by 1 base, with 15 bases between the two germline ends. This CDR3 comprises 16 residues. In DNA, the CDR3 is TGTGCCAGCAGTCTCCTCGGGGGACGAAGCAATCAGCCCCAGCATTTT. It is translated as CASSLLGGRSNQPQHF. Looking up the rest from reference TRBV28 and TRBJ1-5 gives the full variable domain: DVKVTQSSRYLVKRTGEKVFLECVQDMDHENMFWYRQDPGLGLRLIYFSYDVKMKEKGDIPEGYSVSREKKERFSLILESASTNQTSMYLCASSLLGGRSNQPQHFGDGTRLSIL.

This clone was counted once. The chain combines TRBV21-1 with TRBJ1-4. TRBV21-1 is designated a pseudogene. The CDR3 extends over 14 amino acids. The CDR3 DNA follows: TGTGCCAGCAGCAATGGCTCGGGTAATGAAAAACTGTTTTTT. This encodes CASSNGSGNEKLFF.

Written as DNA, the CDR3 is TGTGCCAGCAGCCCCGGGACAGGGGGTGAAAAACTGTTTTTT. It translates to CASSPGTGGEKLFF. The chain recombines TRBV4-2 with TRBJ1-4, with 11 bases that match TRBD1. The CDR3 loop spans 14 amino acids. V lost 4 bases, J lost 7 bases, and 2 bases stayed unmatched. Per the germline V gene, CDR1 is LGHNA and CDR2 is YNFKEQ.

The V and J genes are TRBV5-1 and TRBJ1-6; D perhaps matches TRBD1 (6 bases). V lost 1 base, J lost 2 bases, and 13 bases lay in between. CDR1 SGHRS and CDR2 YFSETQ come from the germline V gene. This CDR3 region has 17 residues. The CDR3 nucleotides read TGCGCCAGCAGCTTGTGGGGGCGGGCGCCCTATAATTCACCCCTCCACTTT. Translated, it gives CASSLWGRAPYNSPLHF.

The chain links TRBV28 to TRBJ1-4; tentative D call: TRBD1 (6 bases). The CDR3 is made up of 16 amino acids. Per the germline V gene, CDR1 is MDHEN and CDR2 is SYDVKM. The V end lost 6 bases, the J end lost 4 bases, and 18 bases lay between the germline ends. For the CDR3, the DNA is TGTGCCAGCAGCCCTCCTCGGACAGATAATAATGAAAAACTGTTTTTT. It translates to CASSPPRTDNNEKLFF.

The chain carries TRBV29-1 and TRBJ1-6, with 8 bases aligning to TRBD1. Germline loops: CDR1 SQVTM, CDR2 ANQGSEA. V was pared by 5 bases and J by 9 bases, with 9 bases of the junction left unmatched. The CDR3 loop spans 14 amino acids. The CDR3 coding sequence is TGCAGCGTTTCCCAGGGGGCCCTTGGTTCACCCCTCCACTTT. Its protein is CSVSQGALGSPLHF.

The CDR3 loop reads CASSSTGTSGGVTSTDTQYF. CDR3 in DNA: TGTGCCAGCAGTTCCACCGGGACTAGCGGGGGGGTTACTAGCACAGATACGCAGTATTTT. V gene TRBV2 combines with J gene TRBJ2-3; 16 bases fit TRBD2. The trim removed 5 bases at V and 0 bases at J, leaving 11 bases unmatched. The CDR3 length is 20 residues. Germline V CDR1 and CDR2: SNHLY, FYNNEI.

The chain joins TRBV28 to TRBJ1-5, with D uncertain. The CDR3 spans 16 residues. The ends were cut back, 3 bases at V and 0 bases at J, with 12 bases in the middle. Germline V gene lookup returns CDR1 MDHEN and CDR2 SYDVKM. The CDR3 region is CASSFGSYYSNQPQHF. In DNA, the CDR3 is TGTGCCAGCAGTTTTGGCAGTTATTATAGCAATCAGCCCCAGCATTTT.

This chain connects TRBV11-2 to TRBJ1-1; 7 bases are shared with TRBD1. Germline CDR1 is SGHAT and CDR2 is FQNNGV. The V gene end was trimmed by 6 bases and the J gene end by 1 base; junction bases not matched to a gene: 8. The CDR3 contains 15 residues. The CDR3 loop is CASRQPGQRNTEAFF. In nucleotides, the CDR3 is TGTGCCAGCAGACAACCGGGACAGAGGAACACTGAAGCTTTCTTT.

This clone was seen just once. This chain connects TRBV10-3 to TRBJ2-5; the match to TRBD1 covers 8 bases. The CDR3 is 14 residues long. Unmatched junction bases numbered 9, after V lost 10 bases and J lost 2 bases. In germline, CDR1 is ENHRY, CDR2 SYGVKD. The CDR3 DNA is TGTGCCACCCAAGGGACAGGCCTTCAAGAGACCCAGTACTTC. It encodes CATQGTGLQETQYF.

This sequence joins TRBV29-1 and TRBJ2-1; a possible D gene is TRBD2 (6 bases). The V end lost 1 base, the J end lost 1 base, and 8 bases lay between the germline ends. The CDR3 spans 14 residues. CDR1 SQVTM and CDR2 ANQGSEA come from the germline V gene. CDR3: CSVEGGVSYNEQFF. The CDR3 DNA reads TGCAGCGTTGAAGGGGGGGTATCCTACAATGAGCAGTTCTTC.

The rearrangement uses TRBV7-2 and TRBJ2-4, with D maybe TRBD2 (6 bases). Between the trimmed V and J ends, which lost 5 bases and 1 base, there was a span of 6 bases. The germline gives CDR1 SGHTA, CDR2 FQGNSA. The CDR3 is 13 amino acids. Here the CDR3 DNA reads TGTGCCAGCAGCGGAGGGGCCAAAAACATTCAGTACTTC. The encoded protein is CASSGGAKNIQYF.

The CDR3 DNA reads as TGTGCCAGCAGCGAAAGACAGGGGAGGAACAATGAGCAGTTCTTC. Protein product: CASSERQGRNNEQFF. The genes are TRBV2 and TRBJ2-1; 8 bases are shared with TRBD1. Looked up from germline, CDR1 is SNHLY and CDR2 is FYNNEI. The CDR3 runs to 15 residues. With V trimmed by 6 bases and J by 5 bases, 9 bases remained unmatched.

This clone was seen a few times. V usage is TRBV2 and J usage is TRBJ1-1; D remains ambiguous. This CDR3 has 13 residues. Germline loops: CDR1 SNHLY, CDR2 FYNNEI. V lost 6 bases and J 0 bases, leaving 8 bases between the germline ends. The CDR3 nucleotides are TGTGCCAGCAGCCACGACATGAACACTGAAGCTTTCTTT. It yields the protein CASSHDMNTEAFF.